Following are 24 T cell receptor beta chains from one sample sequenced in a study of T cells in Graves' hyperthyroidism and ophthalmopathy. Template material for amplifying TCR beta CDR3 regions consisted of RNA transcripts. The HTBI primer set served for first-round RT-PCR of the TCR CDR3. TCRdb reprocessed the multiplex PCR reads with MiXCR, giving one entry per CDR3 protein. The table lists nearly 600,000 distinct CDR3 sequences, approximately 14% of them singletons. Sequenced input: blood. These receptors all come from a woman younger than 30 with Graves' ophthalmopathy.

Here the CDR3 reads CASSIGTGYRYEQYF. CDR3 nucleotide sequence: TGTGCCAGTAGTATAGGGACAGGGTATCGCTACGAGCAGTACTTC. V and J are TRBV19 and TRBJ2-7, with 8 bases aligning to TRBD1. CDR3 length: 15 residues. The ends lost 1 base at V and 3 bases at J; junction bases unmatched: 5. From germline, CDR1 is LNHDA and CDR2 SQIVND (reference sequence).

This clonotype was counted between two and nine times. At one boundary the junction diverges from the germline segment, which might be a read error. The J gene is TRBJ1-5, the V gene TRBV7-9; no clear D. Germline V gene sequence: CDR1 SEHNR, CDR2 FQNEAQ (reference sequence). The CDR3 extends over 15 amino acids. CDR3 region: CACSLAGSPNQPQHF. The CDR3 nucleotides read TGTGCCTGCAGCTTGGCGGGAAGCCCCAATCAGCCCCAGCATTTT.

This clonotype has a handful of counts. This chain connects TRBV14 to TRBJ2-7; D may be TRBD1 or TRBD2 (6 bases each). From germline, CDR1 is SGHDN and CDR2 FVKESK. Trimming pared 1 base from V and 3 bases from J, leaving 13 bases between. This CDR3 region has 15 residues. Written as DNA, the CDR3 is TGTGCCAGCAGCCAAGGATCGGGGGCGCACTACGAGCAGTACTTC. This encodes CASSQGSGAHYEQYF.

This clonotype was recorded many times. The chain joins TRBV7-2 to TRBJ1-5; the D gene is possibly TRBD1 (5 bases). Trimming pared 1 base from V and 3 bases from J, leaving 7 bases between. CDR3 length equals 14 residues. Germline CDR1 SGHTA, CDR2 FQGNSA. In DNA, the CDR3 is TGTGCCAGCAGCTTAGGGGGGGACAATCAGCCCCAGCATTTT. Translation: CASSLGGDNQPQHF.

The chain uses TRBV27 and TRBJ1-1; 7 bases are a match to TRBD1. The CDR3 has 17 residues. Trimming cost V 6 bases and J 5 bases; bases outside gene matches: 18. Germline loops: CDR1 MNHEY, CDR2 SMNVEV (reference sequence). The chain's CDR3 is CASRLYTSGGGMTEAFF. CDR3 DNA sequence: TGTGCCAGCAGATTGTACACCTCAGGGGGGGGTATGACTGAAGCTTTCTTT.

This clonotype was observed a handful of times. The chain uses TRBV9 and TRBJ2-2, with no clear D. V was pared by 3 bases and J by 1 base, with 13 bases between. The CDR3 runs to 16 residues. The germline V gene encodes CDR1 SGDLS and CDR2 YYNGEE. The CDR3 protein is CASSGSLIENTGELFF. The DNA for the CDR3 is TGTGCCAGCAGCGGGTCTTTAATAGAGAACACCGGGGAGCTGTTTTTT. The variable domain in full, with the rest retrieved from reference TRBV9 and TRBJ2-2, is DSGVTQTPKHLITATGQRVTLRCSPRSGDLSVYWYQQSLDQGLQFLIQYYNGEERAKGNILERFSAQQFPDLHSELNLSSLELGDSALYFCASSGSLIENTGELFFGEGSRLTVL.

This chain uses TRBV19 with TRBJ1-4, with D tentatively TRBD1 (5 bases). This CDR3 is 15 amino acids long. Trimming cost V 6 bases and J 5 bases, with 16 bases left between them. In germline, CDR1 is LNHDA, CDR2 SQIVND (reference sequence). The CDR3 DNA is TGTGCCAGTAGCAGAACTCAGGGAAGGAATGAAAAACTGTTTTTT. Residues: CASSRTQGRNEKLFF. Using reference TRBV19 and TRBJ1-4 for the parts outside the CDR3, the full variable domain is DGGITQSPKYLFRKEGQNVTLSCEQNLNHDAMYWYRQDPGQGLRLIYYSQIVNDFQKGDIAEGYSVSREKKESFPLTVTSAQKNPTAFYLCASSRTQGRNEKLFFGSGTQLSVL.

This clonotype has ten or more counts. The chain uses TRBV10-3 and TRBJ1-2; D is uncertain. Trimming stripped 2 bases from V and 0 bases from J, with 13 bases between. Germline V gene lookup returns CDR1 ENHRY and CDR2 SYGVKD. CDR3 length: 16 amino acids. CDR3 DNA sequence: TGTGCCATCAGTGAGACCGAGGCCCAAACTAACTATGGCTACACCTTC. As protein: CAISETEAQTNYGYTF.

This chain joins TRBV6-6 and TRBJ2-3, with TRBD2 matching 9 bases. Germline V gene lookup returns CDR1 MNHNY and CDR2 SVGAGI (reference sequence). The junction had 8 bases not matched to a gene; V was cut back by 0 bases and J by 4 bases. The CDR3 has 17 residues. The CDR3 bases are TGTGCCAGCAGTTACTCACCAATAGCGGGAGAATCAGATACGCAGTATTTT. Translation: CASSYSPIAGESDTQYF.

This clonotype was counted between two and nine times. This chain uses TRBV11-2 with TRBJ1-3, with 8 bases aligning to TRBD1. V lost 3 bases, J lost 4 bases, and 14 bases stayed unmatched. The germline V gene has CDR1 SGHAT and CDR2 FQNNGV. The CDR3 length is 18 residues. The CDR3 loop is CASSFAPSDRAGGNTIYF. Written as DNA, the CDR3 is TGTGCCAGCAGCTTTGCCCCCTCGGACAGGGCTGGGGGAAACACCATATATTTT.

At least ten counts were recorded for this clonotype. The V call is TRBV20-1, the J call TRBJ2-3, with TRBD2 as a possible D gene (6 bases). V was clipped by 0 bases and J by 3 bases, with 16 bases between them. The CDR3 has 16 amino acids. Germline CDR1 reads DFQATT; CDR2 reads SNEGSKA (reference sequence). The CDR3 DNA follows: TGCAGTGCTAGAGATTACTTAGCGGTGGTTACAGATACGCAGTATTTT. Translating gives CSARDYLAVVTDTQYF.

This clonotype was recorded many times. The chain recombines TRBV10-3 with TRBJ2-7; 9 bases are shared with TRBD1. CDR3 length equals 15 residues. Germline trimming cut 5 bases from V and 4 bases from J; bases unmatched to any gene: 9. Germline lookup yields CDR1 ENHRY and CDR2 SYGVKD. The CDR3: CAISNPGQGSYEQYF. The CDR3 region has the DNA TGTGCCATCAGTAACCCGGGACAGGGTTCGTACGAGCAGTACTTC.

For this clonotype: A clone one base away is much larger, so this may be a read error. The V call is TRBV3-2, the J call TRBJ2-1. TRBV3-2 is shown as a pseudogene. This CDR3 region has 12 residues. The DNA of the CDR3 is TGTGCCAGCAGCCAAGATAGCAACGAGCAGTTCTTC. This encodes CASSQDSNEQFF.

In the case of this clonotype: Possible read error: a much larger clone is one base away. The V call is TRBV10-3, the J call TRBJ2-1, with D possibly matching TRBD1 (8 bases). This CDR3 contains 15 residues. Trimming shortened V by 5 bases and J by 5 bases, and 16 bases separated the two germline ends. Germline-derived CDR1 and CDR2 are ENHRY and SYGVKD. CDR3 sequence: CAISTGQGGHNEQFF. Written as DNA, the CDR3 is TGTGCCATCAGTACAGGACAGGGAGGGCACAATGAGCAGTTCTTC.

The table lists this clonotype with many counts. The chain has TRBV7-8 and TRBJ2-3; TRBD2 matches at 7 bases. The V gene's germline CDR1 is SGHVS and CDR2 FQNEAQ. V lost 5 bases and J lost 4; bases outside the gene matches: 6. The CDR3 loop spans 14 amino acids. In nucleotides, the CDR3 is TGTGCCAGCAGCAAAAGCGGGAATGCAGATACGCAGTATTTT. This codes for CASSKSGNADTQYF.

This clonotype was observed at least ten times. The rearrangement uses TRBV28 and TRBJ2-3, with 11 nucleotides matching TRBD1. Losses at the gene ends were 6 bases for V and 0 bases for J; bases not matched to a gene: 2. CDR3 size: 15 residues. Germline lookup yields CDR1 MDHEN and CDR2 SYDVKM. CDR3 nucleotide sequence: TGTGCCAGCAGGGGACAGGGGGATAGCACAGATACGCAGTATTTT. Its protein is CASRGQGDSTDTQYF.

This clonotype appeared many times. V gene TRBV6-1 combines with J gene TRBJ2-1; unclear D gene. This CDR3 is built from 14 residues. Germline V gene sequence: CDR1 MNHNS, CDR2 SASEGT. V was cut by 4 bases and J by 0 bases, with 7 bases left in between. The CDR3 nucleotides read TGTGCCAGCAGTGTGGAAGGCTCCTACAATGAGCAGTTCTTC. The encoded protein is CASSVEGSYNEQFF.

This rearrangement joins TRBV19 to TRBJ1-1, with D uncertain. Per germline, CDR1 LNHDA and CDR2 SQIVND (reference sequence). Trimming pared 2 bases from V and 4 bases from J, leaving 11 bases between. CDR3 length equals 14 residues. The DNA for the CDR3 is TGTGCCAGTAGTATATCCTGGCGATCCACTGAAGCTTTCTTT. Protein product: CASSISWRSTEAFF.

This chain connects TRBV14 to TRBJ1-6; 8 bases match TRBD1. This CDR3 comprises 15 residues. The V gene's germline CDR1 is SGHDN and CDR2 FVKESK. The junction had 8 bases not matched to a gene; V was cut back by 6 bases and J by 7 bases. This chain's CDR3 is CASSVRGQANSPLHF. The CDR3 DNA reads as TGTGCCAGCAGTGTGCGGGGACAGGCCAATTCACCCCTCCACTTT.

This clonotype was counted at least ten times. The chain couples TRBV7-6 to TRBJ1-1; D gene uncertain. V lost 5 bases to trimming and J lost 0 bases, with 13 bases between them. This CDR3 is 15 amino acids long. Germline CDR1 and CDR2: SGHVS and FNYEAQ. The CDR3 loop is CASSPDGTMNTEAFF. CDR3 DNA: TGTGCCAGCAGCCCGGACGGAACTATGAACACTGAAGCTTTCTTT. Combining the CDR3 with reference TRBV7-6 and TRBJ1-1 gives the whole variable domain GAGVSQSPRYKVTKRGQDVALRCDPISGHVSLYWYRQALGQGPEFLTYFNYEAQQDKSGLPNDRFSAERPEGSISTLTIQRTEQRDSAMYRCASSPDGTMNTEAFFGQGTRLTVV.

V gene TRBV27 combines with J gene TRBJ1-6; 9 bases match TRBD1. With V trimmed by 9 bases and J by 5 bases, 5 bases remained unmatched. The CDR3 spans 14 residues. The V gene's germline CDR1 is MNHEY and CDR2 SMNVEV (reference sequence). DNA of the CDR3: TGTGCCAGTAGGACAGGGGTTAATAATTCACCCCTCCACTTT. Protein sequence: CASRTGVNNSPLHF.

This clonotype was counted at least ten times. The gene calls are TRBV2 and TRBJ2-3, with D unclear. This CDR3 has 15 amino acids. Germline V gives CDR1 SNHLY, CDR2 FYNNEI. Trimming took 3 bases from V and 0 from J, leaving 10 bases between them. CDR3 sequence: CASSDEAISTDTQYF. The CDR3 DNA reads TGTGCCAGCAGTGACGAAGCCATCAGCACAGATACGCAGTATTTT.

This clonotype appeared many times. V gene TRBV19 combines with J gene TRBJ1-5, with 7 positions matching TRBD1. V was pared by 6 bases and J by 6 bases, with 11 bases of the junction left unmatched. The germline V gene has CDR1 LNHDA and CDR2 SQIVND (reference sequence). This CDR3 has 15 residues. The CDR3 reads CASSLDRPSRQPQHF. CDR3 nucleotides: TGTGCCAGTAGCTTGGACAGGCCCTCACGTCAGCCCCAGCATTTT.

This clonotype was seen ten or more times. This chain joins TRBV18 and TRBJ2-5, with D possibly being TRBD1 (5 bases). The V end lost 2 bases, the J end lost 4 bases, and 14 bases lay between the germline ends. The length of the CDR3 is 15 residues. Germline assignment: CDR1 KGHSH and CDR2 LQKENI. For the CDR3, the DNA is TGTGCCAGCTCACCATTATATCAGGGATCAGAGACCCAGTACTTC. Protein product: CASSPLYQGSETQYF.